The rows below give T cell receptor beta chains drawn from one sample of a study. Each CDR3 protein gets one entry after TCRdb re-called the 5' RACE reads with MiXCR. The sample shows approximately 53,000 distinct CDR3 sequences, roughly 28% of them seen only once. Sequencing was done on a sample of tumor-infiltrating memory CD4+ T cells sorted from the breast tumor. All receptors derive from a female donor with breast cancer. The CDR3 runs from the conserved cysteine through the conserved F or W. Fields, in order: clone size, J gene, V gene, D gene, CDR3 DNA, CDR3 protein. A D gene is named only where the DNA matches it firmly. The size of a clone is reported for some rows only, either as once, few or many, or as a class for expanded clones.

>many|TRBJ2-1|TRBV2|NA
TGTGCCAGCAGTGGGTACAATGAGCAGTTCTTC
CASSGYNEQFF
>NA|TRBJ2-7|TRBV5-1|TRBD2
TGCGCCAGCAGCTACGCTAGCGGGAACTACGAGCAGTACTTC
CASSYASGNYEQYF
>few|TRBJ2-6|TRBV9|TRBD1
TGTGCCAGCAGCCCTAGGGACAGCCTCTCTGGGGCCAACGTCCTGACTTTC
CASSPRDSLSGANVLTF
>NA|TRBJ2-7|TRBV29-1|NA
TGCAGCGTTTACGACAAGGCACAGTACTTC
CSVYDKAQYF
>few|TRBJ1-1|TRBV7-2|TRBD1
TGTGCCAGCAGCTTAGGGCTCCGGGACAGGGCGTTCGAAGCTTTCTTT
CASSLGLRDRAFEAFF
>few|TRBJ2-7|TRBV6-2/TRBV6-3|TRBD2
TGTGCCAGCACCCCCCTCCCAGCGGGGGGGTCCTACGAGCAGTACTTC
CASTPLPAGGSYEQYF
>NA|TRBJ1-2|TRBV6-2/TRBV6-3|NA
TGTGCCAGCAGTTACGATCGAGCTCCGGGTCTCCTACTTTTC
CASSYDRAPGLLLF
>few|TRBJ2-7|TRBV7-8|NA
TGTGCCAGCGTACGGGACGCCTACGGGGAGCAGTACTTC
CASVRDAYGEQYF
>NA|TRBJ2-1|TRBV5-1|NA
TGCGCCAGCAGCCCCCGGGACAAGAAGAACAATGAGCAGTTCTTC
CASSPRDKKNNEQFF
>few|TRBJ2-1|TRBV9|NA
TGTGCCAGCAGCGTAGCTACGACACCCTCCTACAATGAGCAGTTCTTC
CASSVATTPSYNEQFF
>few|TRBJ1-1|TRBV9|NA
TGTGCCAGCAGCGTAGGAACCGGTAGAGCCACTGAAGCTCTCTTT
CASSVGTGRATEALF
>NA|TRBJ2-7|TRBV2|TRBD2
TGTGCCAGCGGACTAGCGGGCGAGCAGTACTTC
CASGLAGEQYF
>many|TRBJ1-3|TRBV7-9|NA
TGTGCCAGCAGCTTGGGGGACACCATATATTTT
CASSLGDTIYF
>few|TRBJ2-5|TRBV11-2|NA
TGTGCCAGCAGCCAAACTAGGAGCGGAGAGACCCAGTACTTC
CASSQTRSGETQYF
>NA|TRBJ1-3|TRBV9|NA
TGTGCCAGCAGCGTAGCCGGAAGCTCTGGAAACACCATATATTTT
CASSVAGSSGNTIYF
>NA|TRBJ2-5|TRBV7-7|NA
TGTGCTAGCAGCTTGTCCCAAAAGAGGCAAGGGACCCAGTACTTC
CASSLSQKRQGTQYF
>NA|TRBJ2-7|TRBV5-1|NA
TGCGCCAGCAGCAGGGATGGACTCCGTTACGAGCAGTACTTC
CASSRDGLRYEQYF